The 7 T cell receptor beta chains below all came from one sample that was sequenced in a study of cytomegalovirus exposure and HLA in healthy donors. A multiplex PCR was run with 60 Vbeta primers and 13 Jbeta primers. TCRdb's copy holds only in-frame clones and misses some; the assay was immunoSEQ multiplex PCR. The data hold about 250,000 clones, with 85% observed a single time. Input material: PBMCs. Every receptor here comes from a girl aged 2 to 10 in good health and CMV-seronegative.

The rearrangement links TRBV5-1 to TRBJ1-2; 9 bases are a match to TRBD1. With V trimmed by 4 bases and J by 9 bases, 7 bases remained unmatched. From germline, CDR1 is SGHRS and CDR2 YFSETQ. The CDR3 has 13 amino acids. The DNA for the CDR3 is TGCGCCAGCAGCGTCGGGACAGGGAGAAGCTACACCTTC. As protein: CASSVGTGRSYTF.

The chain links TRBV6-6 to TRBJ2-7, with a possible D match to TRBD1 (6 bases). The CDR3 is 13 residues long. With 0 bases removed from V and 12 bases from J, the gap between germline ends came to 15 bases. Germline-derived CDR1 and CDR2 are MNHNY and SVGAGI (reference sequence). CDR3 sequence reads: CASSYSDGTGPYF. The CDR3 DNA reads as TGTGCCAGCAGTTACTCCGATGGCACAGGGCCGTACTTC.

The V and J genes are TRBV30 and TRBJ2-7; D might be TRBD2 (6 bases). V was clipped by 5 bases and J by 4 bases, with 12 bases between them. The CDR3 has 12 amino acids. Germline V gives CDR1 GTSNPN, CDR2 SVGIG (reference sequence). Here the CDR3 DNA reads TGTGCCTGGGGGACTGGGTTATACGAGCAGTACTTC. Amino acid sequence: CAWGTGLYEQYF.

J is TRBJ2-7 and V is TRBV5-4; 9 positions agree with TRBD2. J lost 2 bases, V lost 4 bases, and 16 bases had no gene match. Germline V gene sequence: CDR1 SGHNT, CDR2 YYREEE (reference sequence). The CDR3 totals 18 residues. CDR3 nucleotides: TGTGCCAGCAGCCCCCGGGGGCAGCGGGGGGTTAATACCTACGAGCAGTACTTC. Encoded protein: CASSPRGQRGVNTYEQYF.

CDR3 sequence reads: CASSVGLAGRETQYF. The CDR3 DNA reads TGTGCCAGTAGTGTCGGACTAGCGGGTAGGGAGACCCAGTACTTC. This chain links TRBV19 with TRBJ2-5, with 11 positions matching TRBD2. The V segment lost 5 bases and the J segment 5 bases; nucleotides outside the gene matches: 7. CDR1 and CDR2 (germline): LNHDA, SQIVND (reference sequence). The CDR3 spans 15 residues.

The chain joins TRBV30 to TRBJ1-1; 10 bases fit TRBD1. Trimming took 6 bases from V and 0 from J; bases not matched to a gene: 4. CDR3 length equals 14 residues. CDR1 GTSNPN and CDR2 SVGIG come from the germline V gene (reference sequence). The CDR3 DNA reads TGTGCCTGCGCAGGGACAGGGGTGAACACTGAAGCTTTCTTT. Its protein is CACAGTGVNTEAFF. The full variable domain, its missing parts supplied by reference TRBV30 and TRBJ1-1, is SQTIHQWPATLVQPVGSPLSLECTVEGTSNPNLYWYRQAAGRGLQLLFYSVGIGQISSEVPQNLSASRPQDRQFILSSKKLLLSDSGFYLCACAGTGVNTEAFFGQGTRLTVV.

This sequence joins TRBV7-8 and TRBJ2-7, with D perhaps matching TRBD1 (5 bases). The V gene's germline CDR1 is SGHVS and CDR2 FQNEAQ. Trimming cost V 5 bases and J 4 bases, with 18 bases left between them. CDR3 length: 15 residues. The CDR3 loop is CASSLITGDIYEQYF. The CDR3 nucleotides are TGTGCCAGCAGCCTTATAACAGGTGACATTTACGAGCAGTACTTC.